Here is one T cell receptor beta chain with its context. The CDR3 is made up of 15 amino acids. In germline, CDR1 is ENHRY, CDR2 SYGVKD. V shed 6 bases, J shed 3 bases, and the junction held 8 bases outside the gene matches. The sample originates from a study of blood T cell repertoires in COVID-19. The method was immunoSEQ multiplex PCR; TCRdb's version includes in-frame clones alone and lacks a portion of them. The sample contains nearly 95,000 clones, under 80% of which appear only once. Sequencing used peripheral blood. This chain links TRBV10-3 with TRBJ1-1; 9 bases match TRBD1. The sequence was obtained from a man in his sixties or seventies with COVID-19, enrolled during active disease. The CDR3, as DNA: TGTGCCATCAGGGTAACAGGGGGCCAGGACACTGAAGCTTTCTTT. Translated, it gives CAIRVTGGQDTEAFF.